Given below is one T cell receptor beta chain in context. As it was prepared, the TCRbeta library received unique molecular identifiers. Via MiXCR, TCRdb re-called the PCR reads, giving one row per CDR3 protein. Here the sample spans a few hundred thousand distinct CDR3 sequences, over 8% being singletons. The data derive from a study of T-cell reconstitution after alpha-beta-depleted transplantation in children. The ends were cut back, 0 bases at V and 5 bases at J, with 8 bases in the middle. CDR3 length: 15 residues. Germline CDR1 and CDR2: MNHEY and SVGAGI. The V and J genes are TRBV6-5 and TRBJ1-6; a possible D gene is TRBD1 (5 bases). This specimen was PBMCs from the stem cell graft donor, taken from the stem cell graft. The sequence was collected from a human donor who donated a stem cell graft to a child with SCID. In DNA form, the CDR3 reads TGTGCCAGCAGTTACTCGATACAGGATAATTCACCCCTCCACTTT. It codes for CASSYSIQDNSPLHF.